The 27 T cell receptor beta chains below were found in one sample sequenced in a study of graft-versus-host responses after intestinal transplantation. The antigens of these receptors remain unknown. Assay used: immunoSEQ multiplex PCR; TCRdb lists only in-frame clones, some missing. The sample includes 90,000 to 150,000 clones, approximately 95% of them seen just once. The specimen comprised unstimulated CD8+ T cells sorted from spleen or lymph node cells, sampled before intestinal transplant. Receptors were obtained from a human donor who received an intestinal transplant.

The chain combines TRBV7-6 with TRBJ2-2; tentative D call: TRBD1 (6 bases). This CDR3 is 16 amino acids long. Germline CDR1 and CDR2: SGHVS and FNYEAQ. Trimming shortened V by 1 base and J by 1 base, and 10 bases separated the two germline ends. This CDR3 is CASSLGTGLNTGELFF. The CDR3 DNA reads TGTGCCAGCAGCTTAGGCACAGGGCTGAACACCGGGGAGCTGTTTTTT. The variable domain in full, completed from reference TRBV7-6 and TRBJ2-2, reads GAGVSQSPRYKVTKRGQDVALRCDPISGHVSLYWYRQALGQGPEFLTYFNYEAQQDKSGLPNDRFSAERPEGSISTLTIQRTEQRDSAMYRCASSLGTGLNTGELFFGEGSRLTVL.

A note on this clone: The same CDR3 also results from other DNA sequences found in this sample. The rearrangement links TRBV6-5 to TRBJ2-7; no definite D call. Germline CDR1 and CDR2: MNHEY and SVGAGI. V was trimmed by 3 bases and J by 5 bases, leaving 5 bases between them. The CDR3 runs 11 residues. This CDR3 reads CASSYGDEQYF. The DNA for the CDR3 is TGTGCCAGCAGTTATGGGGACGAGCAGTACTTC.

V usage is TRBV28 and J usage is TRBJ2-2, with 7 bases aligning to TRBD1. Germline V gene data show CDR1 as MDHEN and CDR2 as SYDVKM. This CDR3 contains 12 residues. J gave up 6 bases and V 5 bases, and 0 bases lay outside the gene matches. CDR3 sequence (DNA): TGTGCCAGCAGTAGGGGGCCCGGGGAGCTGTTTTTT. Encoded protein: CASSRGPGELFF.

V is TRBV30 and J is TRBJ2-6; 8 bases fit TRBD1. The germline V gene has CDR1 GTSNPN and CDR2 SVGIG (reference sequence). This CDR3 has 21 amino acids. With V trimmed by 3 bases and J by 0 bases, 19 bases remained unmatched. The CDR3 here is CAWRHIKGSTGASSGANVLTF. DNA of the CDR3: TGTGCCTGGAGGCACATCAAAGGTTCGACAGGGGCTAGCTCTGGGGCCAACGTCCTGACTTTC.

This clone was recorded a few times. The rearrangement joins TRBV19 to TRBJ2-7; maybe TRBD1 (6 bases). The germline CDR1 and CDR2 sequences are LNHDA and SQIVND (reference sequence). The CDR3 spans 15 residues. V lost 4 bases and J lost 5, with 18 bases in between. CDR3 amino acids: CASSRPQGIGDEQYF. In DNA, the CDR3 is TGTGCCAGTAGTAGACCGCAGGGGATCGGGGACGAGCAGTACTTC.

The gene calls are TRBV9 and TRBJ2-3, with D perhaps matching TRBD1 or TRBD2 (5 bases each). Germline CDR1 reads SGDLS; CDR2 reads YYNGEE. Trimming shortened V by 4 bases and J by 2 bases, and 20 bases separated the two germline ends. The CDR3 has 17 amino acids. Here the CDR3 reads CASSPRGAVGSTDTQYF. CDR3 sequence (DNA): TGTGCCAGCAGCCCCCGAGGGGCAGTTGGTTCCACAGATACGCAGTATTTT.

This clone is a singleton in its sample. No conserved phenylalanine or tryptophan ends this CDR3, so it is likely a read error. The limits of the CDR3 on the DNA are not certain, so only TCRdb's listed CDR3 is given. The J gene is TRBJ2-7, the V gene TRBV28; the listed D gene, TRBD1, was not tested against the DNA. The length of the CDR3 is 12 amino acids, counting both ends. Per the germline V gene, CDR1 is MDHEN and CDR2 is SYDVKM. CDR3 amino acids: CASSPRQGPTLG.

V is TRBV29-1 and J is TRBJ2-7; D ambiguous. The V end was cut by 3 bases, the J end by 1 base, with 10 bases between. Germline V CDR1 and CDR2: SQVTM, ANQGSEA. CDR3 size: 13 residues. The DNA of the CDR3 is TGCAGCGTTGAGGAAAGCGTTTCCTACGAGCAGTACTTC. Protein product: CSVEESVSYEQYF.

The table lists this clone with a count of one. V and J are TRBV4-1 and TRBJ1-2; maybe TRBD1 (5 bases). CDR1 is MGHRA and CDR2 is YSYEKL in the germline V gene. The CDR3 covers 15 residues. Trimming took off 1 base at V and 3 bases at J, with 12 bases between the two ends. Here the CDR3 reads CASSQGPGTDYGYTF. CDR3 coding DNA: TGCGCCAGCAGCCAAGGCCCCGGGACGGACTATGGCTACACCTTC.

The V call is TRBV7-3, the J call TRBJ2-7; TRBD2 agrees at 8 bases. CDR1 is SGHTA and CDR2 is FQGTGA in the germline V gene. The CDR3 length is 15 residues. With V trimmed by 5 bases and J by 2 bases, 8 bases remained unmatched. The CDR3 reads CASSIGRGAAYEQYF. In nucleotides, the CDR3 is TGTGCCAGCAGCATAGGGCGGGGGGCAGCCTACGAGCAGTACTTC.

The chain is built from TRBV4-1 and TRBJ1-2; tentatively, D is TRBD1 (5 bases). V was cut by 1 base and J by 7 bases, with 16 bases left in between. This CDR3 is 15 amino acids long. CDR1 is MGHRA, CDR2 YSYEKL, per germline. CDR3 region: CASSQVWGRVIGYTF. The CDR3 bases are TGCGCCAGCAGCCAAGTCTGGGGCAGGGTAATTGGCTACACCTTC.

The J gene is TRBJ2-7, the V gene TRBV5-6; the match to TRBD2 covers 8 bases. Germline loops: CDR1 SGHDT, CDR2 YYEEEE. With 0 bases clipped from V and 3 bases from J, the junction kept 5 bases outside the gene matches. This CDR3 is 15 amino acids long. The CDR3 here is CASSLGASGYYEQYF. CDR3 sequence (DNA): TGTGCCAGCAGCTTGGGGGCTAGCGGGTACTACGAGCAGTACTTC.

The chain combines TRBV6-5 with TRBJ1-2; 7 bases agree with TRBD1. J lost 2 bases, V lost 2 bases, and 2 bases had no gene match. This CDR3 spans 14 amino acids. Per the germline V gene, CDR1 is MNHEY and CDR2 is SVGAGI. In DNA, the CDR3 is TGTGCCAGCAGTTACAGGGGGCCCAACTATGGCTACACCTTC. Translated, it gives CASSYRGPNYGYTF.

The genes are TRBV7-8 and TRBJ2-5; 12 bases are a match to TRBD2. The CDR3 totals 16 residues. In germline, CDR1 is SGHVS, CDR2 FQNEAQ. Trimming cost V 3 bases and J 5 bases; bases outside gene matches: 7. The CDR3 DNA follows: TGTGCCAGCAGCTTTAGGACTAGCGGGACCGGGGAGACCCAGTACTTC. This encodes CASSFRTSGTGETQYF.

The chain is built from TRBV14 and TRBJ2-7; D is ambiguous. This CDR3 contains 13 residues. Germline V gene lookup returns CDR1 SGHDN and CDR2 FVKESK. V lost 0 bases, J lost 3 bases, and 6 bases lay in between. CDR3 protein: CASSQDPVYEQYF. In nucleotides, the CDR3 is TGTGCCAGCAGCCAAGATCCGGTCTACGAGCAGTACTTC.

This sequence joins TRBV14 and TRBJ2-7; 12 positions match TRBD2. In germline, CDR1 is SGHDN, CDR2 FVKESK. The V gene end was trimmed by 4 bases and the J gene end by 3 bases; junction bases not matched to a gene: 1. This CDR3 is 14 amino acids long. CDR3 coding DNA: TGTGCCAGCAGCCCGGGACTAGCGGGCTACGAGCAGTACTTC. Translation gives CASSPGLAGYEQYF.

The chain employs TRBV11-2 and TRBJ2-1; TRBD2 aligns across 12 bases. Germline CDR1 reads SGHAT; CDR2 reads FQNNGV. This CDR3 region has 16 residues. Germline trimming cut 5 bases from V and 4 bases from J; bases unmatched to any gene: 6. In nucleotides, the CDR3 is TGTGCCAGCAGCAGAACCGGGACTAGCGGGTACAATGAGCAGTTCTTC. Translation: CASSRTGTSGYNEQFF.

The V gene is TRBV19, the J gene TRBJ2-1, with D uncertain. V was cut by 6 bases and J by 0 bases, with 12 bases left in between. Germline CDR1 reads LNHDA; CDR2 reads SQIVND (reference sequence). The CDR3 covers 15 residues. CDR3: CASSYVGSSYNEQFF. CDR3 in DNA: TGTGCCAGTAGCTACGTGGGAAGCTCCTACAATGAGCAGTTCTTC.

The J gene is TRBJ1-1, the V gene TRBV2; D gene ambiguous. The CDR3 covers 11 residues. The germline CDR1 and CDR2 sequences are SNHLY and FYNNEI. Trimming shortened V by 9 bases and J by 10 bases, and 15 bases separated the two germline ends. CDR3 in amino acids: CASALLVGAFF. The CDR3 nucleotides are TGTGCCAGTGCCTTACTGGTGGGAGCTTTCTTT.

The chain uses TRBV5-1 and TRBJ2-4, with 10 bases aligning to TRBD2. This CDR3 is 15 amino acids long. Germline CDR1 and CDR2: SGHRS and YFSETQ. The J segment lost 8 bases and the V segment lost 6 bases, leaving 11 bases of the junction unmatched. CDR3 sequence: CASTPIGLAEDIQYF. CDR3 nucleotides: TGCGCCAGCACCCCCATCGGACTAGCGGAGGACATTCAGTACTTC.

This clone was seen a few times. The rearrangement joins TRBV6-4 to TRBJ2-2; 7 positions match TRBD2. Germline loops: CDR1 MRHNA, CDR2 SNTAGT. The CDR3 totals 14 residues. Trimming removed 2 bases from V and 4 bases from J; junction bases left unmatched: 1. CDR3: CASSDGRATGELFF. Here the CDR3 DNA reads TGTGCCAGCAGTGACGGGAGGGCCACCGGGGAGCTGTTTTTT.

This chain uses TRBV27 with TRBJ2-1; D unresolved. Germline loops: CDR1 MNHEY, CDR2 SMNVEV (reference sequence). CDR3 size: 15 residues. V lost 3 bases and J lost 5, with 14 bases in between. Here the CDR3 DNA reads TGTGCCAGCAGTTTTATCCCCCCCAGTCACAATGAGCAGTTCTTC. Its protein is CASSFIPPSHNEQFF.

This rearrangement joins TRBV5-1 to TRBJ2-1; D assignment may be TRBD1 or TRBD2 (6 bases each). This CDR3 comprises 16 residues. V was trimmed by 4 bases and J by 2 bases, leaving 16 bases between them. CDR1 is SGHRS and CDR2 is YFSETQ in the germline V gene. CDR3 sequence: CASSPLGRDTYNEQFF. CDR3 coding DNA: TGCGCCAGCAGCCCCCTAGGGCGGGACACCTACAATGAGCAGTTCTTC.

This clone showed up just once. This chain links TRBV7-3 with TRBJ1-1; D may be TRBD1 (5 bases). CDR1 and CDR2 from the germline V gene are SGHTA and FQGTGA. This CDR3 comprises 13 residues. V lost 3 bases, J lost 5 bases, and 10 bases lay in between. This CDR3 reads CASSLGGSTEAFF. The CDR3 bases are TGTGCCAGCAGCTTGGGGGGATCGACTGAAGCTTTCTTT.

V usage is TRBV7-6 and J usage is TRBJ2-1, with 12 bases aligning to TRBD2. In germline, CDR1 is SGHVS, CDR2 FNYEAQ. The CDR3 loop spans 15 amino acids. V lost 1 base, J lost 8 bases, and 3 bases stayed unmatched. In DNA, the CDR3 is TGTGCCAGCAGCTTAGGACTAGCGGGAGTTGATGAGCAGTTCTTC. Its translation: CASSLGLAGVDEQFF.

The chain carries TRBV30 and TRBJ1-5, with 11 bases identical to TRBD1. J lost 7 bases, V lost 1 base, and 12 bases had no gene match. This CDR3 has 17 residues. Germline V gene lookup returns CDR1 GTSNPN and CDR2 SVGIG (reference sequence). The CDR3 reads CAWSEDRGLIVGQPQHF. CDR3 in DNA: TGTGCCTGGAGTGAGGACAGGGGGCTTATTGTGGGGCAGCCCCAGCATTTT.

The V and J genes are TRBV15 and TRBJ2-5; D is perhaps TRBD1 (5 bases). TRBJ2-7 matches the DNA end more closely, so the J call is doubtful. The CDR3 length is 14 residues. Germline V gives CDR1 LNHNV, CDR2 YYDKDF (reference sequence). CDR3 region: CATSRVGHPYEQYF. CDR3 DNA: TGTGCCACCAGCAGAGTTGGACACCCCTACGAGCAGTACTTC.